The present T cell receptor (beta chain) was sequenced within a study of Ad26.COV2.S vaccination and SARS-CoV-2 variants. Study background: Doses of Ad26.COV2.S were injected into muscle once or twice, 56 days apart. Study-wide points: Total T cell responses, in the TCR breadth and depth analyses, may have been underestimated. Substantial breadth was reported for post-vaccination spike-specific CD8+ and CD4+ T cells.

Remarks on this clone: The antigen is not known.

Profiling relied on immunoSEQ multiplex PCR, and the TCRdb table lists in-frame clones only, not all of them. The sample lists 380,000 or so clones; 75% to 90% were seen once. Noted treatment: around 19 received Ad26.COV2.S at low or high dose, single or two shots; several received placebo; per-sample allocation not given. Sampling took place 63 days after the first vaccine or placebo injection. At a Boston site, the person donating was an adult of 18-55 years. The trim removed 1 base at V and 3 bases at J, leaving 12 bases unmatched. CDR1 is SGHVS, CDR2 FQNEAQ, per germline. The CDR3 extends over 17 amino acids.

The clonotype was recovered from a person aged 18 to 65 who received the Ad26.COV2.S COVID-19 vaccine or a placebo. Sequences were derived from peripheral blood, sampled in a trial of Ad26.COV2.S vaccine versus placebo. The chain uses TRBV7-8 and TRBJ2-7, with 7 bases lining up with TRBD2. The CDR3 bases are TGTGCCAGCAGCTTAGGTATGGCGGGAGAATTGGACTACGAGCAGTACTTC. Its translation: CASSLGMAGELDYEQYF.